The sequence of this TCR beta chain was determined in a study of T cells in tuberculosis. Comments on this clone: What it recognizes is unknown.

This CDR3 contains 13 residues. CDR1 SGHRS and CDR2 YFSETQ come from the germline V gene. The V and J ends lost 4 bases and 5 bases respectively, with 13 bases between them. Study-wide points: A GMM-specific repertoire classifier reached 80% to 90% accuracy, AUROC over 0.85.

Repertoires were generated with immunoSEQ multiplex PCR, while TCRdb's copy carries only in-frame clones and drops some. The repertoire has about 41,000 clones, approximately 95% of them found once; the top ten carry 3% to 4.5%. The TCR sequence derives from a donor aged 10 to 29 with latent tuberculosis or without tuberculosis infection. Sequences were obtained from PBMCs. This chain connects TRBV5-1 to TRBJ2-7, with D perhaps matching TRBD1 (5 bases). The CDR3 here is CASSEPRVHEQYF. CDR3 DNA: TGCGCCAGCAGCGAGCCCAGGGTACACGAGCAGTACTTC.